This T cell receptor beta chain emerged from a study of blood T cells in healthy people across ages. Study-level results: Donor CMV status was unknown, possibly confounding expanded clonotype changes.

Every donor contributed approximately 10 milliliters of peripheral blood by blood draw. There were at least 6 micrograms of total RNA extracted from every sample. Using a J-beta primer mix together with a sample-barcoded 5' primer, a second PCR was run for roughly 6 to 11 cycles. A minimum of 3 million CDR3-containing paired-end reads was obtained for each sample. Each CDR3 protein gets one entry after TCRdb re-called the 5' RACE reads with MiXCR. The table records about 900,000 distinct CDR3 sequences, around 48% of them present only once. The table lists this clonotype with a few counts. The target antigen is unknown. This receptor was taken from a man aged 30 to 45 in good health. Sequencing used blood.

CDR3 DNA sequence: TGTGCCAGCAGCGTTTCCCCCAGCGGGGATACAGATACGCAGTATTTT. Its translation is CASSVSPSGDTDTQYF. V is TRBV9 and J is TRBJ2-3, with 7 nucleotides matching TRBD2. In germline, CDR1 is SGDLS, CDR2 YYNGEE. V lost 2 bases, J lost 3 bases, and 9 bases stayed unmatched. CDR3 size: 16 residues.